The TCR beta chain under discussion was sequenced for a study of cytomegalovirus exposure and HLA in healthy donors. Researchers ran the PCR with 60 Vbeta and 13 Jbeta primers. Using immunoSEQ multiplex PCR, the repertoire was profiled, and TCRdb retains in-frame clones only, with some absent. The table records over 150,000 clones, more than 65% of them present only once. CDR3 length: 15 amino acids. After removal of 2 bases from V and 5 bases from J, the junction contained 2 bases not matched to a gene. Germline CDR1 and CDR2: KGHSH and LQKENI. This clone was recorded a few times. This sequence originates from a woman between 40 and 50 years old in good health and CMV-seropositive. Source material: PBMCs. This sequence joins TRBV18 and TRBJ2-2; TRBD1 matches 10 bases. This CDR3 reads CASSPMGQGTGELFF. CDR3 sequence (DNA): TGTGCCAGCTCACCAATGGGACAGGGGACCGGGGAGCTGTTTTTT.